The 28 T cell receptor beta chains below come from one sample, sequenced in a study of CD8+ T cells in alopecia areata. The sample's treatment: oral pan-JAK inhibitor, 5-10 mg twice daily. TCR sequencing used cDNA made by reverse transcription of extracted RNA. Only in-frame clones appear in the TCRdb table, and some are missing; sequencing was by immunoSEQ multiplex PCR. This table holds under 350,000 clones, about 62% found once. The sample here was CD4+ T cells sorted from blood, taken at week 24, from a patient treated with tofacitinib. These receptors were collected from a human donor with alopecia areata.

V gene TRBV10-3 combines with J gene TRBJ1-1, with D possibly matching TRBD1 (6 bases). CDR1 is ENHRY, CDR2 SYGVKD, per germline. V was clipped by 4 bases and J by 1 base, with 7 bases between them. This CDR3 is built from 13 residues. The CDR3 loop is CAISGQENTEAFF. The CDR3 DNA sequence: TGTGCCATCAGTGGACAGGAGAACACTGAAGCTTTCTTT.

This clone has only a few counts. CDR3 sequence (DNA): TGTGCCAGCAGCTTTTATGGGACTGAAGCTTTCTTT. Protein product: CASSFYGTEAFF. The rearrangement links TRBV7-9 to TRBJ1-1; D is ambiguous. This CDR3 has 12 residues. V lost 3 bases and J 5 bases, leaving 7 bases between the germline ends. In germline, CDR1 is SEHNR, CDR2 FQNEAQ (reference sequence).

A few counts support this clone. The V call is TRBV18, the J call TRBJ2-6; a possible D gene is TRBD2 (6 bases). Trimming removed 3 bases at V and 1 base at J, with 13 bases between. The CDR3 extends over 17 amino acids. Germline V gives CDR1 KGHSH, CDR2 LQKENI. Here the CDR3 reads CASSPGGPGSGANVLTF. DNA for the CDR3: TGTGCCAGCTCACCGGGAGGACCGGGTTCTGGGGCCAACGTCCTGACTTTC.

The V call is TRBV15, the J call TRBJ1-6; perhaps TRBD1 as D (6 bases). The V and J ends lost 5 bases and 6 bases respectively, with 14 bases between them. CDR3 length: 15 amino acids. Germline V lookup: CDR1 LNHNV, CDR2 YYDKDF (reference sequence). The CDR3 region has the DNA TGTGCCACCAGCTCCCACAGGGATCGTAATTCACCCCTCCACTTT. Protein sequence: CATSSHRDRNSPLHF. Combining the CDR3 with reference TRBV15 and TRBJ1-6 gives the whole variable domain DAMVIQNPRYQVTQFGKPVTLSCSQTLNHNVMYWYQQKSSQAPKLLFHYYDKDFNNEADTPDNFQSRRPNTSFCFLDIRSPGLGDTAMYLCATSSHRDRNSPLHFGNGTRLTVT.

This chain links TRBV6-6 with TRBJ2-3; weak D call: TRBD2 (6 bases). Germline lookup yields CDR1 MNHNY and CDR2 SVGAGI (reference sequence). The CDR3 length is 14 residues. The V gene lost 6 bases and the J gene lost 1 base, with 11 bases spanning the gap. CDR3 sequence (DNA): TGTGCCAGCAGACAAACGGGGGGCACAGATACGCAGTATTTT. It is translated as CASRQTGGTDTQYF.

V usage is TRBV15 and J usage is TRBJ1-5; weak D call: TRBD1 (5 bases). CDR3 length equals 14 residues. V lost 1 base, J lost 9 bases, and 13 bases lay in between. In germline, CDR1 is LNHNV, CDR2 YYDKDF (reference sequence). CDR3 sequence: CATSRGGTHRPQHF. CDR3 nucleotide sequence: TGTGCCACCAGCAGAGGAGGGACCCATCGGCCCCAGCATTTT.

This chain connects TRBV4-2 to TRBJ2-7; 9 bases fit TRBD1. The V gene's germline CDR1 is LGHNA and CDR2 YNFKEQ. The CDR3 is 16 amino acids. The V segment lost 1 base and the J segment 2 bases; nucleotides outside the gene matches: 6. As DNA, the CDR3 is TGTGCCAGCAGCCAAGGGAGGACAGGGGAAGCCTACGAGCAGTACTTC. Protein product: CASSQGRTGEAYEQYF.

The V and J genes are TRBV7-2 and TRBJ2-7, with D uncertain. Deletions cut 5 bases from V and 0 bases from J, with 14 bases between. CDR3 length: 15 amino acids. In germline, CDR1 is SGHTA, CDR2 FQGNSA. The CDR3 is CASSLTPQYSYEQYF. The CDR3 DNA follows: TGTGCCAGCAGCCTTACCCCACAGTACTCCTACGAGCAGTACTTC.

The chain has TRBV5-1 and TRBJ2-5; 7 positions match TRBD1. Trimming took 2 bases from V and 5 from J; bases not matched to a gene: 15. The CDR3 runs 17 residues. Germline assignment: CDR1 SGHRS and CDR2 YFSETQ. CDR3 residues: CASSFGTTGDPGETQYF. The CDR3 nucleotides read TGCGCCAGCAGCTTTGGAACTACAGGGGACCCAGGGGAGACCCAGTACTTC. Variable domain in full (rest from reference TRBV5-1 and TRBJ2-5): KAGVTQTPRYLIKTRGQQVTLSCSPISGHRSVSWYQQTPGQGLQFLFEYFSETQRNKGNFPGRFSGRQFSNSRSEMNVSTLELGDSALYLCASSFGTTGDPGETQYFGPGTRLLVL.

This clone was counted a few times. The rearrangement links TRBV2 to TRBJ1-1; 7 positions agree with TRBD1. Per germline, CDR1 SNHLY and CDR2 FYNNEI. This CDR3 has 15 amino acids. V shed 1 base and J 4 bases; nucleotides not matched to a gene: 6. CDR3 in amino acids: CASSEEAGGGTEAFF. The DNA of the CDR3 is TGTGCCAGCAGTGAAGAGGCAGGGGGTGGCACTGAAGCTTTCTTT.

A note on this clone: Different DNA sequences within this sample yield the same CDR3. The genes are TRBV19 and TRBJ1-5, with 8 bases matching TRBD1. This CDR3 has 13 residues. The V gene end was trimmed by 8 bases and the J gene end by 4 bases; junction bases not matched to a gene: 4. Per germline, CDR1 LNHDA and CDR2 SQIVND (reference sequence). The CDR3 is CASRDRGNQPQHF. The CDR3 DNA reads TGTGCCAGTCGAGACAGGGGAAATCAGCCCCAGCATTTT.

The CDR3 sequence is CASRSGGFGYTF. In nucleotides, the CDR3 is TGTGCCAGCAGGTCAGGAGGGTTTGGCTACACCTTC. This chain links TRBV2 with TRBJ1-2, with D uncertain. CDR1 and CDR2 (germline): SNHLY, FYNNEI. The CDR3 is made up of 12 amino acids. The V end lost 6 bases, the J end lost 7 bases, and 12 bases lay between the germline ends.

V is TRBV18 and J is TRBJ1-1, with D unresolved. This CDR3 spans 14 amino acids. Germline assignment: CDR1 KGHSH and CDR2 LQKENI. V was shortened by 3 bases and J by 4 bases, with 12 bases between the two germline ends. The CDR3 loop is CASSPLDMATEAFF. The CDR3 DNA reads TGTGCCAGCTCACCTTTAGATATGGCCACTGAAGCTTTCTTT.

J is TRBJ2-3 and V is TRBV5-1; D is perhaps TRBD1 (6 bases). Trimming removed 4 bases at V and 2 bases at J, with 14 bases between. CDR1 SGHRS and CDR2 YFSETQ come from the germline V gene. The CDR3 spans 15 residues. CDR3 loop: CASSPAQGPTDTQYF. The CDR3 region has the DNA TGCGCCAGCAGCCCCGCGCAGGGGCCCACAGATACGCAGTATTTT.

This chain joins TRBV29-1 and TRBJ2-3; 16 bases map to TRBD2. V was pared by 6 bases and J by 7 bases, with 10 bases of the junction left unmatched. This CDR3 comprises 16 residues. Germline CDR1 and CDR2: SQVTM and ANQGSEA. The DNA for the CDR3 is TGCAGCGTCGGGACTAGCGGGGGGGTTTCGGTGCATACGCAGTATTTT. Amino acid sequence: CSVGTSGGVSVHTQYF.

As to this clone: Other nucleotide sequences in the sample specify the same CDR3. This chain links TRBV9 with TRBJ1-1, with 9 bases fitting TRBD1. Germline trimming cut 0 bases from V and 3 bases from J; bases unmatched to any gene: 0. The CDR3 runs to 14 residues. Germline values: CDR1 SGDLS, CDR2 YYNGEE. The CDR3, as DNA: TGTGCCAGCAGCGTAGGACAGGGGGACACTGAAGCTTTCTTT. Residues: CASSVGQGDTEAFF.

V is TRBV7-2 and J is TRBJ1-1, with D uncertain. The CDR3 runs to 13 residues. V lost 4 bases, J lost 1 base, and 7 bases lay in between. Per germline, CDR1 SGHTA and CDR2 FQGNSA. CDR3 bases: TGTGCCAGCAGCTCGTCCCGGAACACTGAAGCTTTCTTT. Its translation: CASSSSRNTEAFF.

V gene TRBV29-1 combines with J gene TRBJ2-2; perhaps D is TRBD1 or TRBD2 (5 bases each). The germline gives CDR1 SQVTM, CDR2 ANQGSEA. The V and J ends lost 6 bases and 4 bases respectively, with 12 bases between them. The CDR3 is 13 amino acids. CDR3 coding DNA: TGCAGCGTCGGTGTTGGGGGCACCGGGGAGCTGTTTTTT. Its protein product is CSVGVGGTGELFF.

Only a few counts were recorded for this clone. The chain couples TRBV5-1 to TRBJ1-2; D gene uncertain. The CDR3 is 17 amino acids. Germline V gene data show CDR1 as SGHRS and CDR2 as YFSETQ. V was pared by 0 bases and J by 0 bases, with 15 bases between. In DNA, the CDR3 is TGCGCCAGCAGCTTGGCCATGAGACAAAAAGCTAACTATGGCTACACCTTC. Protein sequence: CASSLAMRQKANYGYTF.

The table lists this clone with a few counts. The chain has TRBV25-1 and TRBJ2-4; 10 bases map to TRBD1. V dropped 5 bases and J dropped 4; count of bases not matched to a gene: 14. Per germline, CDR1 MGHDK and CDR2 SYGVNS. CDR3 size: 18 residues. The CDR3 spells CASSPAWRDRGPKNIQYF. The CDR3 nucleotides read TGTGCCAGCAGTCCAGCCTGGAGGGACAGGGGCCCAAAAAACATTCAGTACTTC. The full variable domain, rest sourced from reference TRBV25-1 and TRBJ2-4, is EADIYQTPRYLVIGTGKKITLECSQTMGHDKMYWYQQDPGMELHLIHYSYGVNSTEKGDLSSESTVSRIRTEHFPLTLESARPSHTSQYLCASSPAWRDRGPKNIQYFGAGTRLSVL.

This clone was detected only a few times. The V gene is TRBV6-1, the J gene TRBJ2-7, with no clear D. V dropped 10 bases and J dropped 0 bases, with 13 bases sitting between them. The CDR3 sequence is 13 residues long. Germline-derived CDR1 and CDR2 are MNHNS and SASEGT. DNA for the CDR3: TGTGCCACTGACCTGAAAAACTCCTACGAGCAGTACTTC. This encodes CATDLKNSYEQYF.

The chain recombines TRBV5-4 with TRBJ1-4, with 9 bases that match TRBD1. Trimming cost V 4 bases and J 4 bases; bases outside gene matches: 8. The CDR3 covers 16 residues. CDR1 SGHNT and CDR2 YYREEE come from the germline V gene (reference sequence). The CDR3 loop is CASSLNTGGRNEKLFF. The DNA of the CDR3 is TGTGCCAGCAGCCTCAATACAGGGGGCCGTAATGAAAAACTGTTTTTT.

The rearrangement links TRBV6-1 to TRBJ2-3; 10 bases match TRBD1. This CDR3 comprises 15 residues. CDR1 is MNHNS, CDR2 SASEGT, per germline. The V segment lost 4 bases and the J segment 5 bases; nucleotides outside the gene matches: 6. CDR3 sequence reads: CASSARTGGLDTQYF. Written as DNA, the CDR3 is TGTGCCAGCAGTGCACGGACAGGGGGTTTAGATACGCAGTATTTT.

This chain uses TRBV5-1 with TRBJ1-1, with 8 positions matching TRBD1. With 3 bases clipped from V and 5 bases from J, the junction kept 9 bases outside the gene matches. This CDR3 has 15 amino acids. Germline values: CDR1 SGHRS, CDR2 YFSETQ. CDR3 in amino acids: CASSSQGAPGTEAFF. The CDR3 DNA reads TGCGCCAGCAGCTCGCAGGGGGCGCCGGGGACTGAAGCTTTCTTT. Filled out from reference TRBV5-1 and TRBJ1-1, the complete variable domain reads KAGVTQTPRYLIKTRGQQVTLSCSPISGHRSVSWYQQTPGQGLQFLFEYFSETQRNKGNFPGRFSGRQFSNSRSEMNVSTLELGDSALYLCASSSQGAPGTEAFFGQGTRLTVV.

V usage is TRBV6-5 and J usage is TRBJ2-7, with 7 positions matching TRBD1. Looked up from germline, CDR1 is MNHEY and CDR2 is SVGAGI. The CDR3 is 14 amino acids. After removal of 5 bases from V and 2 bases from J, the junction contained 6 bases not matched to a gene. DNA for the CDR3: TGTGCCAGCAGTACAGGGGTACCCACCTACGAGCAGTACTTC. It codes for CASSTGVPTYEQYF.

The V and J genes are TRBV7-9 and TRBJ1-5, with 9 bases lining up with TRBD1. Germline values: CDR1 SEHNR, CDR2 FQNEAQ (reference sequence). The V gene end was trimmed by 3 bases and the J gene end by 7 bases; junction bases not matched to a gene: 4. The CDR3 is made up of 14 amino acids. The CDR3 reads CASSLGQGGQPQHF. In nucleotides, the CDR3 is TGTGCCAGCAGCTTGGGACAGGGAGGACAGCCCCAGCATTTT.

As concerns this clone: This CDR3 is also generated by other DNA sequences in the sample. The chain carries TRBV30 and TRBJ2-5; a weak D match, TRBD1 (5 bases). The V gene's germline CDR1 is GTSNPN and CDR2 SVGIG (reference sequence). The CDR3 covers 13 residues. V lost 0 bases to trimming and J lost 1 base, with 6 bases between them. CDR3 in DNA: TGTGCCTGGAGTGTCAGGGTCCAAGAGACCCAGTACTTC. The encoded protein is CAWSVRVQETQYF.

The chain carries TRBV14 and TRBJ2-5; a possible D gene is TRBD1 (5 bases). Germline values: CDR1 SGHDN, CDR2 FVKESK. The CDR3 length is 16 residues. Between the trimmed V and J ends, which lost 2 bases and 1 base, there was a span of 14 bases. In DNA, the CDR3 is TGTGCCAGCAGCCAACTCCAGGGTTGGTTCCAAGAGACCCAGTACTTC. Its protein product is CASSQLQGWFQETQYF.